Following are 2 T cell receptor beta chains from one sample sequenced in a study of blood T cell repertoires in COVID-19. Method: immunoSEQ multiplex PCR; TCRdb's copy keeps in-frame clones and lacks some. The table lists 150,000 to 200,000 clones, approximately 80% of them singletons. What was sequenced was PBMCs or T cells enriched from blood (not recorded which). These receptors all stem from a man aged 40-49 years who had recovered from COVID-19.

This sequence joins TRBV19 and TRBJ1-5; D perhaps matches TRBD1 (5 bases). Looked up from germline, CDR1 is LNHDA and CDR2 is SQIVND (reference sequence). The CDR3 sequence is 15 residues long. Trimming took 4 bases from V and 2 from J, leaving 12 bases between them. For the CDR3, the DNA is TGTGCCAGTAGTACAGGGCAGATCCGCAATCAGCCCCAGCATTTT. Protein sequence: CASSTGQIRNQPQHF.

V is TRBV6-2 or TRBV6-3 and J is TRBJ2-5, with 11 bases fitting TRBD2. This CDR3 region has 17 residues. The V and J ends lost 7 bases and 5 bases, in that order; junction bases with no gene match: 15. Germline CDR1 reads MNHEY; CDR2 reads SVGEGT. Written as DNA, the CDR3 is TGTGCCAGCACCCCCCCCAAACTAGCGGGGGTTATGGAGACCCAGTACTTC. Its translation is CASTPPKLAGVMETQYF.